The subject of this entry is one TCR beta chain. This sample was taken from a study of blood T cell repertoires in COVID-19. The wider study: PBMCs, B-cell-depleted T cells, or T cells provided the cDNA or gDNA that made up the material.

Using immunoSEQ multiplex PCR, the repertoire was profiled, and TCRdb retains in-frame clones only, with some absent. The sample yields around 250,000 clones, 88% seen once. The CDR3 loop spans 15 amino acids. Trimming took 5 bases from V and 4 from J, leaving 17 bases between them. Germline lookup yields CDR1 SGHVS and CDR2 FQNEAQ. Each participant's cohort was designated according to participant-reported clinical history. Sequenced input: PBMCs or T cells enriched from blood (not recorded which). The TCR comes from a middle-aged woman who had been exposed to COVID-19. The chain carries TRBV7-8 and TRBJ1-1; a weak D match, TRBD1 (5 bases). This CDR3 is CASSNPRVLGTEAFF. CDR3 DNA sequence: TGTGCCAGCAGCAACCCCAGGGTTCTCGGCACTGAAGCTTTCTTT.